This passage covers 30 T cell receptor beta chains from one sample sequenced in a study of beta chain features in type 1 diabetes. Sequenced material consisted of expressed TCRB transcripts (all of the isolated RNA was reverse transcribed). Only in-frame clones appear in the TCRdb table, and some are missing; sequencing was by immunoSEQ multiplex PCR. The data show 350,000 or so clones, around 20% seen once. The specimen was naive CD4+ T cells from blood. The receptors were sampled from a woman in her late teens or twenties in good health.

The CDR3 DNA is TGTGCCAGCAGCTTTCTACCTCAAGAGCAGTACTTC. Protein sequence: CASSFLPQEQYF. This rearrangement joins TRBV7-9 to TRBJ2-7, with D uncertain. Germline V CDR1 and CDR2: SEHNR, FQNEAQ (reference sequence). The CDR3 has 12 residues. Deletions cut 3 bases from V and 7 bases from J, with 10 bases between.

The V and J genes are TRBV5-1 and TRBJ2-5; a possible D gene is TRBD2 (6 bases). The length of the CDR3 is 14 residues. The germline V gene has CDR1 SGHRS and CDR2 YFSETQ. The V gene lost 3 bases and the J gene lost 0 bases, with 9 bases spanning the gap. The CDR3 loop reads CASSSGSHQETQYF. As DNA, the CDR3 is TGCGCCAGCAGCTCCGGGAGTCACCAAGAGACCCAGTACTTC.

This chain connects TRBV2 to TRBJ1-6; D not certain. There are 14 residues in the CDR3. CDR1 SNHLY and CDR2 FYNNEI come from the germline V gene. Trimming took 1 base from V and 7 from J, leaving 8 bases between them. CDR3 nucleotides: TGTGCCAGCAGTGAAGAGCTTACCAATTCACCCCTCCACTTT. Its translation is CASSEELTNSPLHF. Combining the CDR3 with reference TRBV2 and TRBJ1-6 gives the whole variable domain EPEVTQTPSHQVTQMGQEVILRCVPISNHLYFYWYRQILGQKVEFLVSFYNNEISEKSEIFDDQFSVERPDGSNFTLKIRSTKLEDSAMYFCASSEELTNSPLHFGNGTRLTVT.

The rearrangement joins TRBV5-4 to TRBJ2-3; 8 nucleotides agree with TRBD2. The CDR3 loop spans 15 amino acids. With V trimmed by 5 bases and J by 1 base, 6 bases remained unmatched. CDR1 and CDR2 (germline): SGHNT, YYREEE (reference sequence). The CDR3 region is CASRPLAGGTDTQYF. The CDR3 coding sequence is TGTGCCAGCAGACCTCTAGCGGGCGGCACAGATACGCAGTATTTT.

The chain employs TRBV11-2 and TRBJ1-1, with 9 nucleotides matching TRBD1. With V trimmed by 5 bases and J by 8 bases, 12 bases remained unmatched. CDR3 length: 15 residues. Germline-derived CDR1 and CDR2 are SGHAT and FQNNGV. The CDR3 spells CASSRNSGQGLEAFF. The CDR3 DNA reads TGTGCCAGCAGCAGAAACTCGGGACAGGGACTCGAAGCTTTCTTT. The full variable domain, its missing parts supplied by reference TRBV11-2 and TRBJ1-1, is EAGVAQSPRYKIIEKRQSVAFWCNPISGHATLYWYQQILGQGPKLLIQFQNNGVVDDSQLPKDRFSAERLKGVDSTLKIQPAKLEDSAVYLCASSRNSGQGLEAFFGQGTRLTVV.

The chain uses TRBV10-3 and TRBJ1-1; 10 bases are a match to TRBD1. Germline CDR1 is ENHRY and CDR2 is SYGVKD. V was pared by 4 bases and J by 6 bases, with 5 bases of the junction left unmatched. This CDR3 is built from 14 residues. In DNA form, the CDR3 reads TGTGCCATCAGTGGCCCGGACAGGGGGGCTGAAGCTTTCTTT. Translation: CAISGPDRGAEAFF.

The chain links TRBV4-2 to TRBJ2-1, with D maybe TRBD2 (6 bases). CDR1 and CDR2 from the germline V gene are LGHNA and YNFKEQ. The length of the CDR3 is 17 residues. V gave up 1 base and J gave up 6 bases, with 19 bases separating them. The CDR3 is CASSQVVVRGGINEQFF. DNA of the CDR3: TGTGCCAGCAGCCAAGTTGTAGTCCGAGGCGGGATCAATGAGCAGTTCTTC.

A few counts support this clone. The chain couples TRBV5-1 to TRBJ2-5, with 10 bases aligning to TRBD2. The CDR3 spans 16 residues. Per the germline V gene, CDR1 is SGHRS and CDR2 is YFSETQ. The junction had 8 bases not matched to a gene; V was cut back by 2 bases and J by 4 bases. The CDR3 region has the DNA TGCGCCAGCAGCTTAGATAGCGGGGGGCCACGAGAGACCCAGTACTTC. Encoded protein: CASSLDSGGPRETQYF.

This chain links TRBV2 with TRBJ2-2; 8 bases are shared with TRBD1. The CDR3 contains 15 residues. V dropped 4 bases and J dropped 2; count of bases not matched to a gene: 3. Germline lookup yields CDR1 SNHLY and CDR2 FYNNEI. In DNA, the CDR3 is TGTGCCAGCAGTGGCGACAGGGGAAACACCGGGGAGCTGTTTTTT. As protein: CASSGDRGNTGELFF.

The chain is built from TRBV29-1 and TRBJ1-2; 8 bases agree with TRBD1. V shed 0 bases and J 5 bases; nucleotides not matched to a gene: 2. Germline CDR1 SQVTM, CDR2 ANQGSEA. There are 13 residues in the CDR3. The DNA for the CDR3 is TGCAGCGTTGAAGACAACAGGGGGTATGGCTACACCTTC. This translates into CSVEDNRGYGYTF.

J is TRBJ2-2 and V is TRBV11-2; tentatively, D is TRBD2 (5 bases). V lost 5 bases to trimming and J lost 7 bases, with 11 bases between them. CDR3 length: 13 residues. Germline CDR1 reads SGHAT; CDR2 reads FQNNGV. CDR3 sequence: CASSRSGFGELFF. In DNA form, the CDR3 reads TGTGCCAGCAGCCGAAGCGGTTTCGGGGAGCTGTTTTTT.

The chain links TRBV5-5 to TRBJ2-3, with 10 positions matching TRBD2. With V trimmed by 4 bases and J by 2 bases, 7 bases remained unmatched. This CDR3 is 16 amino acids long. The germline V gene encodes CDR1 SGHKS and CDR2 YYEKEE (reference sequence). This CDR3 reads CASSPSSGRATDTQYF. The CDR3 DNA reads as TGTGCCAGCAGCCCCTCGAGCGGGAGGGCCACAGATACGCAGTATTTT. The variable domain in full, with the rest retrieved from reference TRBV5-5 and TRBJ2-3, is DAGVTQSPTHLIKTRGQQVTLRCSPISGHKSVSWYQQVLGQGPQFIFQYYEKEERGRGNFPDRFSARQFPNYSSELNVNALLLGDSALYLCASSPSSGRATDTQYFGPGTRLTVL.

Only a few counts were recorded for this clone. The CDR3 here is CASSQDHAVGQPQHF. CDR3 coding DNA: TGCGCCAGCAGCCAAGATCACGCGGTAGGACAGCCCCAGCATTTT. The V call is TRBV4-1, the J call TRBJ1-5; D call uncertain. V was trimmed by 0 bases and J by 7 bases, leaving 13 bases between them. Germline CDR1 reads MGHRA; CDR2 reads YSYEKL. The CDR3 spans 15 residues.

The rearrangement links TRBV9 to TRBJ2-7; TRBD1 matches 7 bases. The CDR3 runs 13 residues. Trimming removed 2 bases from V and 2 bases from J; junction bases left unmatched: 1. Germline lookup yields CDR1 SGDLS and CDR2 YYNGEE. CDR3 sequence (DNA): TGTGCCAGCAGCGTGACAGGGACCTACGAGCAGTACTTC. Translation: CASSVTGTYEQYF.

CDR3 nucleotides: TGTGCCAGCAGCCCAACCCCTCTAGCGGGGGGCTACAATGAGCAGTTCTTC. Encoded protein: CASSPTPLAGGYNEQFF. The genes are TRBV7-3 and TRBJ2-1, with 11 bases lining up with TRBD2. The V gene's germline CDR1 is SGHTA and CDR2 FQGTGA. This CDR3 has 17 amino acids. The J segment lost 3 bases and the V segment lost 5 bases, leaving 9 bases of the junction unmatched.

This clone was seen more than once but under ten times. The sample has other DNA sequences that encode this CDR3 too. The chain links TRBV7-9 to TRBJ1-1; D is perhaps TRBD1 (5 bases). Trimming cost V 5 bases and J 1 base, with 11 bases left between them. The V gene's germline CDR1 is SEHNR and CDR2 FQNEAQ (reference sequence). CDR3 size: 14 residues. CDR3: CASSPRTGNTEAFF. The CDR3 region has the DNA TGTGCCAGCAGCCCTCGTACAGGGAACACTGAAGCTTTCTTT.

V and J are TRBV5-1 and TRBJ2-6; no definite D call. Trimming removed 2 bases from V and 4 bases from J, with 13 bases in between. CDR1 and CDR2 from the germline V gene are SGHRS and YFSETQ. This CDR3 region has 16 residues. In DNA form, the CDR3 reads TGCGCCAGCAGCTTTTCAGGTTTGGAAGGGGCCAACGTCCTGACTTTC. As protein: CASSFSGLEGANVLTF.

The table lists this clone with a few counts. The chain joins TRBV6-5 to TRBJ2-3, with a possible D match to TRBD1 (5 bases). Germline CDR1 is MNHEY and CDR2 is SVGAGI. The CDR3 is 14 amino acids. Trimming took 6 bases from V and 3 from J, leaving 13 bases between them. CDR3 bases: TGTGCCAGCAGCCGCCGTCAGGGAACAGATACGCAGTATTTT. It specifies CASSRRQGTDTQYF.

The V call is TRBV7-8, the J call TRBJ2-1, with D maybe TRBD1 (5 bases). Trimming took off 1 base at V and 0 bases at J, with 7 bases between the two ends. The CDR3 is made up of 15 amino acids. Germline V gene lookup returns CDR1 SGHVS and CDR2 FQNEAQ. The chain's CDR3 is CASSLVDSSYNEQFF. DNA for the CDR3: TGTGCCAGCAGCTTAGTAGACAGCTCCTACAATGAGCAGTTCTTC. Supplemented by reference TRBV7-8 and TRBJ2-1, the full variable domain reads GAGVSQSPRYKVAKRGQDVALRCDPISGHVSLFWYQQALGQGPEFLTYFQNEAQLDKSGLPSDRFFAERPEGSVSTLKIQRTQQEDSAVYLCASSLVDSSYNEQFFGPGTRLTVL.

This clone was observed a few times. The V call is TRBV2, the J call TRBJ2-7; possibly TRBD1 for D (5 bases). Trimming removed 5 bases at V and 5 bases at J, with 13 bases between. The germline CDR1 and CDR2 sequences are SNHLY and FYNNEI. This CDR3 region has 13 residues. CDR3 nucleotides: TGTGCCAGCAGTCCATCCAGGGCACACGAGCAGTACTTC. Translated, it gives CASSPSRAHEQYF.

There are a few counts of this clone. V is TRBV5-6 and J is TRBJ2-1, with TRBD1 identical over 8 bases. V was pared by 5 bases and J by 5 bases, with 9 bases of the junction left unmatched. The CDR3 loop spans 15 amino acids. Germline V gene sequence: CDR1 SGHDT, CDR2 YYEEEE. The CDR3 coding sequence is TGTGCCAGCAGTCTACGTAGGACAGGGAACAATGAGCAGTTCTTC. Protein sequence: CASSLRRTGNNEQFF.

This clone was counted between two and nine times. The chain combines TRBV18 with TRBJ2-5; perhaps TRBD2 as D (5 bases). Germline V gives CDR1 KGHSH, CDR2 LQKENI. The CDR3 is 14 amino acids. The V end lost 3 bases, the J end lost 0 bases, and 8 bases lay between the germline ends. The CDR3 sequence: CASSPSGYQETQYF. For the CDR3, the DNA is TGTGCCAGCTCACCGAGCGGTTACCAAGAGACCCAGTACTTC.

The V gene is TRBV5-1, the J gene TRBJ2-2; 9 positions agree with TRBD1. The CDR3 covers 14 residues. Germline V gene lookup returns CDR1 SGHRS and CDR2 YFSETQ. V was pared by 6 bases and J by 5 bases, with 5 bases of the junction left unmatched. DNA for the CDR3: TGCGCCAGCACCTCCGGGACAGGGACCGGGGAGCTGTTTTTT. Protein product: CASTSGTGTGELFF.

This clone was detected only a few times. V gene TRBV30 combines with J gene TRBJ1-2; 9 nucleotides align to TRBD1. The CDR3 contains 14 residues. J was trimmed by 4 bases and V by 4 bases; bases with no gene match: 7. Germline lookup yields CDR1 GTSNPN and CDR2 SVGIG (reference sequence). The CDR3 loop is CAWIWTGVPYGYTF. CDR3 in DNA: TGTGCCTGGATCTGGACAGGGGTGCCCTATGGCTACACCTTC.

This sequence joins TRBV5-1 and TRBJ2-3; 10 bases are shared with TRBD2. Unmatched junction bases numbered 10, after V lost 0 bases and J lost 3 bases. The germline V gene has CDR1 SGHRS and CDR2 YFSETQ. The CDR3 consists of 18 residues. The CDR3 loop is CASSLASGRAVGTDTQYF. The CDR3 DNA is TGCGCCAGCAGCTTGGCCAGCGGGAGGGCCGTTGGAACAGATACGCAGTATTTT.

The J gene is TRBJ1-4, the V gene TRBV4-1; the D is unclear. The CDR3 is 15 amino acids. Germline values: CDR1 MGHRA, CDR2 YSYEKL. The germline V and J ends were trimmed by 2 bases and 3 bases, with 10 bases remaining between them. The CDR3 here is CASSQQSGSNEKLFF. For the CDR3, the DNA is TGCGCCAGCAGCCAACAGTCGGGATCTAATGAAAAACTGTTTTTT.

The rearrangement links TRBV28 to TRBJ1-2, with 9 bases aligning to TRBD1. Trimming removed 5 bases from V and 7 bases from J; junction bases left unmatched: 8. CDR1 and CDR2 (germline): MDHEN, SYDVKM. The CDR3 runs to 14 residues. CDR3 DNA sequence: TGTGCCAGCAGTCTACAGGACAGGGGATCTGGCTACACCTTC. Protein product: CASSLQDRGSGYTF.

In its sample, this clone was seen a few times. The chain combines TRBV7-2 with TRBJ2-3, with 8 bases fitting TRBD2. CDR1 is SGHTA and CDR2 is FQGNSA in the germline V gene. V was clipped by 6 bases and J by 3 bases; unmatched bases: 8. The CDR3 has 15 amino acids. The CDR3 loop reads CASSWRGGGTDTQYF. The CDR3 DNA reads as TGTGCCAGCAGTTGGAGGGGCGGGGGGACAGATACGCAGTATTTT. The full variable domain, completed using reference TRBV7-2 and TRBJ2-3, is GAGVSQSPSNKVTEKGKDVELRCDPISGHTALYWYRQSLGQGLEFLIYFQGNSAPDKSGLPSDRFSAERTGGSVSTLTIQRTQQEDSAVYLCASSWRGGGTDTQYFGPGTRLTVL.

The chain combines TRBV4-2 with TRBJ2-3, with TRBD2 matching 9 bases. The CDR3 is 17 amino acids. The germline V gene has CDR1 LGHNA and CDR2 YNFKEQ. The ends lost 0 bases at V and 4 bases at J; junction bases unmatched: 8. Here the CDR3 reads CASSQDRAGGHADTQYF. The CDR3 DNA reads as TGTGCCAGCAGCCAAGATAGGGCGGGAGGGCATGCAGATACGCAGTATTTT.

This clone appeared a few times. The V gene is TRBV20-1, the J gene TRBJ2-3, with 7 bases lining up with TRBD2. CDR1 and CDR2 from the germline V gene are DFQATT and SNEGSKA (reference sequence). The CDR3 consists of 11 residues. V shed 7 bases and J 11 bases; nucleotides not matched to a gene: 9. CDR3 in amino acids: CSVTSVEKQYF. CDR3 nucleotide sequence: TGCAGTGTTACTAGCGTTGAGAAGCAGTATTTT.